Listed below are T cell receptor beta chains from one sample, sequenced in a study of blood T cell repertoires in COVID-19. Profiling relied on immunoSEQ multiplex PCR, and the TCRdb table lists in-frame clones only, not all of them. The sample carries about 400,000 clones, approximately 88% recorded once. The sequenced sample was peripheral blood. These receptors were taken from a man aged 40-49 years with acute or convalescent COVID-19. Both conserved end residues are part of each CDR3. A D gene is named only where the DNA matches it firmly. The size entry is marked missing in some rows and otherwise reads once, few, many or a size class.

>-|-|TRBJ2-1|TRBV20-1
CSASRGILSYNEQFF
TGCAGTGCTAGTAGGGGAATCCTCTCCTACAATGAGCAGTTCTTC
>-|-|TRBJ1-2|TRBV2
CASSEGRLDYGYTF
TGTGCCAGCAGTGAGGGTAGACTTGACTATGGCTACACCTTC
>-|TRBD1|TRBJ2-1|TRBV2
CASSEGGLGGDEQFF
TGTGCCAGCAGCGAAGGGGGTTTAGGGGGCGATGAGCAGTTCTTC
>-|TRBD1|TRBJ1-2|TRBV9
CASSDDAQGTNYGYTF
TGTGCCAGCAGCGACGACGCACAGGGGACTAACTATGGCTACACCTTC
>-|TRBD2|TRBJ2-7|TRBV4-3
CASSLGTSGGYEQYF
TGCGCCAGCAGCCTCGGGACTAGCGGGGGCTACGAGCAGTACTTC
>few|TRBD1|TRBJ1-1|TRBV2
CASRATRSTGLNTEAFF
TGTGCCAGCAGGGCCACCAGGTCGACAGGGCTGAACACTGAAGCTTTCTTT
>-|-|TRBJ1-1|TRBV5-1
CASSVSGDGTEAFF
TGCGCCAGCAGCGTATCAGGGGACGGCACTGAAGCTTTCTTT
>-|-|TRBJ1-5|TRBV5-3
CARNLGGSSQPQHF
TGTGCCAGAAACCTCGGGGGTTCTAGTCAGCCCCAGCATTTT
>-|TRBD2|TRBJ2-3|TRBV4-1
CASSPLAGVVTDTQYF
TGCGCCAGCAGCCCGTTAGCGGGAGTGGTAACAGATACGCAGTATTTT
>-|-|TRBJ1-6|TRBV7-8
CASSLATGPRDNSPLHF
TGTGCCAGCAGCTTAGCTACAGGTCCTCGGGATAATTCACCCCTCCACTTT
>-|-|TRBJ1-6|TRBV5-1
CASGLGPEFNSPLHF
TGCGCCAGCGGTTTGGGCCCGGAGTTTAATTCACCCCTCCACTTT
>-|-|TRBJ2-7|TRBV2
CASISRQGRSTYEQYF
TGTGCCAGCATAAGCCGGCAGGGGCGATCCACCTACGAGCAGTACTTC
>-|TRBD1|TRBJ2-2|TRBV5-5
CASSLDRGRPGELFF
TGTGCCAGCAGCCTAGACAGGGGCCGCCCCGGGGAGCTGTTTTTT
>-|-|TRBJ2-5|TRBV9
CASSLEPGAGTQYF
TGTGCCAGCAGCTTGGAACCAGGGGCCGGGACCCAGTACTTC
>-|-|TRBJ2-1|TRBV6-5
CASSPLRTHNEQFF
TGTGCCAGCAGCCCCCTCCGAACTCACAATGAGCAGTTCTTC
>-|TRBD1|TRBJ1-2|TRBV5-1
CASSLGQGVAYGYTF
TGCGCCAGCAGCTTGGGACAGGGGGTTGCTTATGGCTACACCTTC
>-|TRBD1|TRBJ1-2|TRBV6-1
CASSEWLEGAMGYTF
TGTGCCAGCAGTGAATGGTTGGAGGGGGCGATGGGCTACACCTTC